These 8 T cell receptor beta chains share one sample of origin, sequenced in a study of CD8+ T cells in alopecia areata. Extracted from the samples, RNA was reverse transcribed into cDNA to serve as the sequencing template. TCRdb's table, derived via immunoSEQ multiplex PCR, lists solely in-frame clones and lacks some. This sample yields over 15,000 clones, of which more than 45% are seen a single time; approximately 13% belongs to the top ten. From alopecia areata patients, lesional scalp punch biopsies and peripheral blood were collected. Sequencing input: skin. The receptors originated from a human donor with alopecia areata.

This clone showed up just once. The chain uses TRBV28 and TRBJ2-5; 12 bases align to TRBD2. The CDR3 is 17 amino acids. Per the germline V gene, CDR1 is MDHEN and CDR2 is SYDVKM. V lost 0 bases and J lost 11; bases outside the gene matches: 13. This CDR3 reads CASSLWSLAGGPGEQYF. The CDR3 DNA reads as TGTGCCAGCAGTTTATGGTCCCTAGCGGGAGGGCCAGGGGAGCAGTACTTC.

The V and J genes are TRBV2 and TRBJ2-2, with 7 positions matching TRBD2. This CDR3 is 16 amino acids long. CDR1 and CDR2 from the germline V gene are SNHLY and FYNNEI. Germline trimming cut 6 bases from V and 6 bases from J; bases unmatched to any gene: 13. CDR3 amino acids: CASRPLAEGWAGELFF. The DNA for the CDR3 is TGTGCCAGCAGGCCGCTAGCGGAGGGTTGGGCCGGGGAGCTGTTTTTT.

This clone was picked up a small number of times. The CDR3: CASRHHQNPCPFYSNQPQHF. The CDR3 coding sequence is TGCGCCAGCCGACATCACCAAAATCCTTGCCCCTTTTATAGCAATCAGCCCCAGCATTTT. The chain carries TRBV5-1 and TRBJ1-5; the D is unclear. V shed 7 bases and J shed 0 bases, with 29 bases lying between them. Germline assignment: CDR1 SGHRS and CDR2 YFSETQ. The CDR3 sequence is 20 residues long.

This clone was found a few times. The chain uses TRBV10-2 and TRBJ2-7; maybe TRBD2 (5 bases). Trimming stripped 0 bases from V and 5 bases from J, with 8 bases between. The CDR3 has 13 residues. CDR1 is WSHSY and CDR2 is SAAADI in the germline V gene. CDR3 bases: TGCGCCAGCAGTGAGTCCGGGATCCACGAGCAGTACTTC. Protein sequence: CASSESGIHEQYF.

The chain uses TRBV6-1 and TRBJ1-1, with a possible D match to TRBD1 (6 bases). The CDR3 is made up of 17 amino acids. V was cut by 4 bases and J by 0 bases, with 18 bases left in between. The V gene's germline CDR1 is MNHNS and CDR2 SASEGT. CDR3 region: CASSGGTNLLMNTEAFF. The CDR3 region has the DNA TGTGCCAGCAGTGGGGGGACAAATTTATTGATGAACACTGAAGCTTTCTTT.

This chain links TRBV5-1 with TRBJ2-7, with 12 bases aligning to TRBD1. Germline values: CDR1 SGHRS, CDR2 YFSETQ. CDR3 length equals 15 residues. V gave up 3 bases and J gave up 6 bases; unmatched junction bases: 7. The CDR3 region has the DNA TGCGCCAGCAGCTCTGGGGACAGGGGGCGCCTCGAGCAGTACTTC. Translating it yields CASSSGDRGRLEQYF. The whole variable domain, remainder taken from reference TRBV5-1 and TRBJ2-7, is KAGVTQTPRYLIKTRGQQVTLSCSPISGHRSVSWYQQTPGQGLQFLFEYFSETQRNKGNFPGRFSGRQFSNSRSEMNVSTLELGDSALYLCASSSGDRGRLEQYFGPGTRLTVT.

The gene calls are TRBV18 and TRBJ2-3; D remains unclear. The germline V and J ends were trimmed by 2 bases and 4 bases, with 4 bases remaining between them. Germline V gives CDR1 KGHSH, CDR2 LQKENI. This CDR3 contains 12 residues. CDR3 bases: TGTGCCAGCTCACCATCGCCAGATACGCAGTATTTT. Its protein is CASSPSPDTQYF.

This sequence joins TRBV4-2 and TRBJ2-7, with TRBD2 matching over 13 bases. Germline lookup yields CDR1 LGHNA and CDR2 YNFKEQ. J gave up 4 bases and V 4 bases, and 4 bases lay outside the gene matches. The CDR3 is made up of 15 amino acids. The CDR3 bases are TGTGCCAGCAGCCCTAGGGGACTAGCGGGATACGAGCAGTACTTC. It translates to CASSPRGLAGYEQYF.